A selection of T cell receptor beta chains follows, all from one sample in a study of T cell responses to AZD1222 COVID-19 vaccine. Clones were read by immunoSEQ multiplex PCR, and TCRdb kept only the in-frame ones, dropping some. Of 40,000 to 45,000 clones listed, around 80% are singletons. This material consisted of peripheral blood, taken on day 0 of AZD1222 vaccination. All receptors come from an adult in good health. Each CDR3 is given with its conserved first and last residue. The D gene is left open where the match is weak. Clone sizes are given selectively: once, few, many, or a class where the clone is expanded.

TRBJ2-2 TRBD1 TRBV18 NA CASSPPTGDNTGELFF TGTGCCAGCTCACCACCGACAGGGGACAACACCGGGGAGCTGTTTTTT
TRBJ1-2 NA TRBV7-9 NA CASSPLGSSVKGYTF TGTGCCAGCAGCCCCCTCGGCAGTTCCGTTAAGGGCTACACCTTC
TRBJ1-6 NA TRBV5-6 medium-sized CAIPVGSYNSPLHF TGTGCCATCCCCGTGGGGTCCTATAATTCACCCCTCCACTTT
TRBJ2-5 TRBD1 TRBV28 NA CASSRQGAETQYF TGTGCCAGCAGTCGACAGGGGGCCGAGACCCAGTACTTC
TRBJ2-7 NA TRBV7-3 NA CASSPQSSSYEQYF TGTGCCAGCAGCCCACAATCCAGCTCCTACGAGCAGTACTTC
TRBJ1-2 NA TRBV24-1 NA CATSDPTLGEVYGYTF TGTGCCACCAGTGATCCTACGTTGGGGGAGGTCTATGGCTACACCTTC
TRBJ2-1 NA TRBV5-4 NA CASSLTGANEQFF TGTGCCAGCAGCTTGACGGGGGCCAATGAGCAGTTCTTC
TRBJ2-7 TRBD2 TRBV7-3 NA CASSLGLAPNEQYF TGTGCCAGCAGCTTAGGACTAGCGCCCAACGAGCAGTACTTC
TRBJ2-7 TRBD2 TRBV29-1 NA CSVRGGTGEQYF TGCAGCGTGCGGGGGGGAACTGGCGAGCAGTACTTC
TRBJ2-7 NA TRBV28 NA CASSLVLSYEQYF TGTGCCAGCAGTTTAGTACTGTCCTACGAGCAGTACTTC
TRBJ2-2 NA TRBV7-8 NA CASSLAPRGSGELFF TGTGCCAGCAGCTTGGCACCCCGGGGATCCGGGGAGCTGTTTTTT
TRBJ1-3 NA TRBV5-1 NA CASSLGGTGSSGNTIYF TGCGCCAGCAGCTTGGGTGGAACGGGGAGCTCTGGAAACACCATATATTTT
TRBJ1-5 NA TRBV3-1/TRBV3-2 NA CAIPPGRHGDQPQHF TGTGCCATCCCGCCGGGGCGACATGGGGATCAGCCCCAGCATTTT
TRBJ1-1 NA TRBV10-3 NA CAMARALNTEAFF TGTGCCATGGCCCGGGCGCTGAACACTGAAGCTTTCTTT
TRBJ2-3 TRBD2 TRBV7-2 NA CASSLSGGDTQYF TGTGCCAGCAGCCTGAGCGGGGGTGATACGCAGTATTTT
TRBJ1-2 NA TRBV19 NA CASSMGGRVYGYTF TGTGCCAGTAGTATGGGCGGCAGGGTCTATGGCTACACCTTC
TRBJ1-3 NA TRBV7-2 NA CASSPVGVPGNTIYF TGTGCCAGCAGCCCAGTGGGGGTGCCGGGAAACACCATATATTTT
TRBJ1-1 TRBD1 TRBV15 few CATSTDRGSEAFF TGTGCCACCAGCACCGACAGGGGGTCTGAAGCTTTCTTT
TRBJ1-2 NA TRBV4-2 NA CASSQDWQGGYGYTF TGTGCCAGCAGCCAAGACTGGCAGGGCGGCTATGGCTACACCTTC
TRBJ2-7 NA TRBV13 once CASSLGPDGAYEQYF TGTGCCAGCAGCTTGGGGCCGGATGGGGCCTACGAGCAGTACTTC
TRBJ1-1 TRBD1 TRBV18 NA CASSPRGTANTEAFF TGTGCCAGCTCACCTCGGGGGACAGCGAACACTGAAGCTTTCTTT
TRBJ1-1 NA TRBV6-5 NA CASSQIGGNTEAFF TGTGCCAGCAGTCAAATAGGGGGGAACACTGAAGCTTTCTTT
TRBJ1-5 NA TRBV6-5 few CASRRQVESQPQHF TGTGCCAGCAGACGACAGGTTGAGAGTCAGCCCCAGCATTTT
TRBJ1-3 NA TRBV5-1 NA CASSSQGSGNTIYF TGCGCCAGCAGCTCACAGGGATCTGGAAACACCATATATTTT
TRBJ2-2 TRBD2 TRBV12-3/TRBV12-4 NA CASRRAGGEELFF TGTGCCAGCAGGAGAGCGGGGGGGGAGGAGCTGTTTTTT
TRBJ1-4 NA TRBV4-2 once CASSQDHSNRWGEKLFF TGTGCCAGCAGCCAAGATCACAGTAACAGATGGGGGGAAAAACTGTTTTTT
TRBJ2-2 NA TRBV11-2 NA CASSPEGVVPTNTGELFF TGTGCCAGCAGCCCAGAGGGGGTGGTCCCTACGAACACCGGGGAGCTGTTTTTT
TRBJ1-2 NA TRBV29-1 NA CSVLSDNYGYTF TGCAGCGTTCTTTCAGATAACTATGGCTACACCTTC
TRBJ1-2 NA TRBV3-1/TRBV3-2 NA CASSRGRGYTF TGTGCCAGCAGCCGCGGCCGTGGCTACACCTTC
TRBJ2-7 NA TRBV4-3 NA CASSQDSLGGPYEQYF TGCGCCAGCAGCCAGGACTCCCTGGGGGGTCCCTACGAGCAGTACTTC
TRBJ1-1 NA TRBV14 NA CASSQDGATEAFF TGTGCCAGCAGCCAAGATGGGGCCACTGAAGCTTTCTTT
TRBJ2-7 TRBD2 TRBV7-2 NA CASSLGGGGSSYEQYF TGTGCCAGCAGCTTAGGAGGCGGGGGGAGCTCCTACGAGCAGTACTTC
TRBJ1-5 NA TRBV12-3/TRBV12-4 NA CASSFGGNQPQHF TGTGCCAGCAGTTTTGGAGGGAATCAGCCCCAGCATTTT
TRBJ2-1 TRBD1 TRBV28 once CASSPLTGGTGINEQFF TGTGCCAGCAGTCCTCTAACAGGCGGGACAGGGATCAATGAGCAGTTCTTC
TRBJ2-1 NA TRBV19 medium-sized CASSISSVGGFGNEQFF TGTGCCAGTAGTATCTCGAGCGTCGGGGGTTTCGGCAATGAGCAGTTCTTC
TRBJ1-1 TRBD1 TRBV2 NA CASSRTGVRNTEAFF TGTGCCAGCAGTCGTACAGGGGTGAGGAACACTGAAGCTTTCTTT
TRBJ2-2 NA TRBV5-4 NA CASNGPTGELFF TGTGCCAGCAACGGACCGACCGGGGAGCTGTTTTTT
TRBJ2-7 NA TRBV18 NA CASSPPDGAYEQYF TGTGCCAGCTCACCACCGGACGGAGCCTACGAGCAGTACTTC
TRBJ1-6 NA TRBV7-9 NA CASSLESGQPLHF TGTGCCAGCAGCCTGGAGAGTGGGCAACCCCTCCACTTT
TRBJ2-7 TRBD1 TRBV5-6 once CASSLLRGTGDYEQYF TGTGCCAGCAGCTTATTACGCGGGACAGGGGACTACGAGCAGTACTTC
TRBJ2-7 NA TRBV11-2 few CASSPDRTYEQYF TGTGCCAGCAGCCCCGACAGGACCTACGAGCAGTACTTC
TRBJ2-7 NA TRBV7-9 NA CASSSLPRGSYEQYF TGTGCCAGCAGCTCTCTCCCTAGGGGTTCCTACGAGCAGTACTTC
TRBJ2-7 TRBD1 TRBV11-3 NA CASSPDGQGAIEQYF TGTGCCAGCAGCCCAGATGGGCAGGGGGCTATCGAGCAGTACTTC